The 30 T cell receptor beta chains reported below all come from one sample, sequenced in a study of T cell responses to AZD1222 COVID-19 vaccine. Assay used: immunoSEQ multiplex PCR; TCRdb lists only in-frame clones, some missing. Counted here are about 150,000 clones, over 90% occurring once; the ten biggest clones make up approximately 1.6%. The starting material was peripheral blood, obtained 28 days after the second AZD1222 dose. The source is an adult who received the AZD1222 COVID-19 vaccine.

This chain connects TRBV12-3 or TRBV12-4 to TRBJ1-2, with D tentatively TRBD1 (6 bases). The V and J ends lost 6 bases and 12 bases respectively, with 14 bases between them. The CDR3 has 11 amino acids. The CDR3: CASSEQGLNTF. The CDR3 DNA sequence: TGTGCCAGCAGCGAACAGGGACTGAACACCTTC.

The rearrangement joins TRBV5-5 to TRBJ2-7; 10 nucleotides align to TRBD2. V was pared by 0 bases and J by 4 bases, with 1 base of the junction left unmatched. There are 14 residues in the CDR3. The germline V gene has CDR1 SGHKS and CDR2 YYEKEE (reference sequence). This CDR3 is CASSLVLAGYEQYF. As DNA, the CDR3 is TGTGCCAGCAGCTTGGTACTAGCGGGGTACGAGCAGTACTTC.

This chain uses TRBV5-1 with TRBJ2-4, with TRBD2 matching 7 bases. Germline trimming cut 1 base from V and 7 bases from J; bases unmatched to any gene: 2. CDR3 size: 13 residues. The germline CDR1 and CDR2 sequences are SGHRS and YFSETQ. DNA of the CDR3: TGCGCCAGCAGCTTGTCCGGGGGGAACATTCAGTACTTC. Protein: CASSLSGGNIQYF.

J is TRBJ1-1 and V is TRBV16; 7 positions agree with TRBD1. V trimming: 3 bases; J trimming: 4 bases; junction bases outside the gene matches: 5. Germline V gene lookup returns CDR1 KGHSY and CDR2 FQNENV. The length of the CDR3 is 14 residues. In DNA form, the CDR3 reads TGTGCCAGCAGCCATCGAAACAGGGGCACTGAAGCTTTCTTT. Protein sequence: CASSHRNRGTEAFF.

The chain recombines TRBV28 with TRBJ2-1; no firm D call. V was cut by 3 bases and J by 0 bases, with 12 bases left in between. CDR3 size: 16 residues. Germline V gives CDR1 MDHEN, CDR2 SYDVKM. Here the CDR3 reads CASSLVLELSYNEQFF. For the CDR3, the DNA is TGTGCCAGCAGTTTGGTGTTAGAGCTCTCCTACAATGAGCAGTTCTTC.

This sequence joins TRBV3-1 (or the pseudogene TRBV3-2) and TRBJ2-1; D is possibly TRBD1 (6 bases). Trimming stripped 4 bases from V and 3 bases from J, with 10 bases between. Germline V gene sequence: CDR1 LGHDT, CDR2 YNNKEL (reference sequence). This CDR3 region has 14 residues. The CDR3 sequence is CASSRTAYYNEQFF. CDR3 bases: TGTGCCAGCAGCCGGACAGCCTACTACAATGAGCAGTTCTTC.

V and J are TRBV19 and TRBJ1-5; D is ambiguous. The CDR3 is 13 amino acids. Germline V CDR1 and CDR2: LNHDA, SQIVND (reference sequence). Trimming left V 4 bases short and J 4 bases short, with 8 bases between. The CDR3 loop is CASSTERNQPQHF. DNA for the CDR3: TGTGCCAGTAGTACGGAGCGAAATCAGCCCCAGCATTTT.

The chain has TRBV9 and TRBJ1-6; tentative D call: TRBD1 (5 bases). V gave up 3 bases and J gave up 5 bases, with 15 bases separating them. The CDR3 length is 16 residues. Germline V gives CDR1 SGDLS, CDR2 YYNGEE. CDR3 DNA: TGTGCCAGCAGCGCGACCTTGGGGCAGAATAATTCACCCCTCCACTTT. Translated, it gives CASSATLGQNNSPLHF.

The chain joins TRBV20-1 to TRBJ1-5, with 8 bases fitting TRBD1. The CDR3 loop spans 13 amino acids. CDR1 DFQATT and CDR2 SNEGSKA come from the germline V gene (reference sequence). V was clipped by 3 bases and J by 6 bases; unmatched bases: 4. CDR3 nucleotide sequence: TGCAGTGCTAGTGGACAGGGAGGTCAGCCCCAGCATTTT. The encoded protein is CSASGQGGQPQHF.

V and J are TRBV11-2 and TRBJ2-3; 13 positions match TRBD2. The V gene's germline CDR1 is SGHAT and CDR2 FQNNGV. This CDR3 spans 17 amino acids. J was trimmed by 1 base and V by 4 bases; bases with no gene match: 5. The CDR3 spells CASSSPTSGRGTDTQYF. The CDR3 DNA sequence: TGTGCCAGCAGCTCACCCACTAGCGGGAGGGGCACAGATACGCAGTATTTT.

The V and J genes are TRBV5-1 and TRBJ2-5, with a weak D call TRBD2 (5 bases). Germline V gene lookup returns CDR1 SGHRS and CDR2 YFSETQ. CDR3 length equals 15 residues. V was pared by 4 bases and J by 2 bases, with 15 bases between. The CDR3 protein is CASSIAGQNQETQYF. The CDR3 DNA is TGCGCCAGCAGCATTGCGGGCCAGAATCAAGAGACCCAGTACTTC.

This sequence joins TRBV7-3 and TRBJ2-3; TRBD2 agrees at 10 bases. The V gene's germline CDR1 is SGHTA and CDR2 FQGTGA. This CDR3 has 15 amino acids. Germline trimming cut 3 bases from V and 6 bases from J; bases unmatched to any gene: 6. This chain's CDR3 is CASSLGLAPGDTQYF. As DNA, the CDR3 is TGTGCCAGCAGCTTGGGACTAGCGCCCGGCGATACGCAGTATTTT.

J is TRBJ1-2 and V is TRBV3-1 (or the pseudogene TRBV3-2); D uncertain. Between the trimmed V and J ends, which lost 4 bases and 4 bases, there was a span of 19 bases. This CDR3 contains 16 residues. Germline CDR1 and CDR2: LGHDT and YNNKEL (reference sequence). CDR3 region: CASSRVGSKGPYGYTF. The DNA for the CDR3 is TGTGCCAGCAGCCGCGTTGGTAGTAAGGGTCCCTATGGCTACACCTTC.

The V and J genes are TRBV27 and TRBJ2-7; the D gene is possibly TRBD2 (5 bases). The CDR3 sequence is 15 residues long. Germline-derived CDR1 and CDR2 are MNHEY and SMNVEV (reference sequence). The V end lost 5 bases, the J end lost 5 bases, and 19 bases lay between the germline ends. In nucleotides, the CDR3 is TGTGCCAGCAGTCCCCATCGGACGGCCGGGGACGAGCAGTACTTC. This encodes CASSPHRTAGDEQYF.

V is TRBV4-1 and J is TRBJ2-3; 11 bases align to TRBD1. This CDR3 spans 16 amino acids. With 4 bases clipped from V and 2 bases from J, the junction kept 5 bases outside the gene matches. In germline, CDR1 is MGHRA, CDR2 YSYEKL. This CDR3 reads CASSRRTGGNTDTQYF. CDR3 nucleotide sequence: TGCGCCAGCAGCCGAAGGACAGGGGGCAACACAGATACGCAGTATTTT.

V and J are TRBV9 and TRBJ2-7; TRBD1 agrees at 11 bases. The CDR3 consists of 15 residues. Germline-derived CDR1 and CDR2 are SGDLS and YYNGEE. With 3 bases clipped from V and 7 bases from J, the junction kept 9 bases outside the gene matches. The CDR3 DNA follows: TGTGCCAGCAGCGGGAGGACAGGGGGCTCTAGGGAGCAGTACTTC. This encodes CASSGRTGGSREQYF.

For the CDR3, the DNA is TGTGCCAGCTCACAGTCAGGGGCCAACGTCCTGACTTTC. Its protein is CASSQSGANVLTF. The chain uses TRBV18 and TRBJ2-6, with no clear D. The CDR3 spans 13 residues. Trimming removed 4 bases at V and 4 bases at J, with 5 bases between. Germline lookup yields CDR1 KGHSH and CDR2 LQKENI.

The chain carries TRBV19 and TRBJ1-1, with 9 positions matching TRBD1. V was clipped by 6 bases and J by 3 bases; unmatched bases: 8. Germline V gene lookup returns CDR1 LNHDA and CDR2 SQIVND (reference sequence). The CDR3 contains 15 residues. In DNA form, the CDR3 reads TGTGCCAGTAGAAAAAAGGGACAGGGAGACACTGAAGCTTTCTTT. Its translation is CASRKKGQGDTEAFF.

The chain joins TRBV7-3 to TRBJ2-5; the match to TRBD1 covers 9 bases. The germline V gene has CDR1 SGHTA and CDR2 FQGTGA. Trimming at V came to 5 bases and at J to 1 base, leaving 2 bases not matched to a gene. This CDR3 has 14 amino acids. The CDR3 here is CASSVGQGQETQYF. CDR3 nucleotides: TGTGCCAGCAGCGTGGGACAGGGCCAAGAGACCCAGTACTTC.

In this sample, this clone turned up once. CDR3 nucleotide sequence: TGTGCCAGCAGCTCCGGACAGGGAAAAGGGTACGAGCAGTACTTC. It is translated as CASSSGQGKGYEQYF. V is TRBV11-3 and J is TRBJ2-7; 8 positions match TRBD1. The V and J ends lost 4 bases and 4 bases, in that order; junction bases with no gene match: 9. The CDR3 totals 15 residues. Germline lookup yields CDR1 SGHNT and CDR2 YENEEA.

The chain combines TRBV2 with TRBJ2-7; D might be TRBD2 (6 bases). Per the germline V gene, CDR1 is SNHLY and CDR2 is FYNNEI. Trimming cost V 8 bases and J 2 bases, with 16 bases left between them. CDR3 length equals 14 residues. In DNA form, the CDR3 reads TGTGCCAGCCGAAGACTGGGGGGAACCTACGAGCAGTACTTC. Its translation: CASRRLGGTYEQYF.

This chain joins TRBV14 and TRBJ2-1; TRBD2 matches 9 bases. V lost 7 bases to trimming and J lost 7 bases; unmatched junction nucleotides: 5. The length of the CDR3 is 13 residues. The germline CDR1 and CDR2 sequences are SGHDN and FVKESK. In DNA form, the CDR3 reads TGTGCCAGCAAGGGACTAGCTAGGAATGAGCAGTTCTTC. It yields the protein CASKGLARNEQFF. The full variable domain, in which reference TRBV14 and TRBJ2-1 provide the parts outside the CDR3, is EAGVTQFPSHSVIEKGQTVTLRCDPISGHDNLYWYRRVMGKEIKFLLHFVKESKQDESGMPNNRFLAERTGGTYSTLKVQPAELEDSGVYFCASKGLARNEQFFGPGTRLTVL.

V is TRBV28 and J is TRBJ1-5; no reliable D call. Germline V gives CDR1 MDHEN, CDR2 SYDVKM. The germline V and J ends were trimmed by 3 bases and 2 bases, with 8 bases remaining between them. The CDR3 spans 14 residues. The CDR3 DNA sequence: TGTGCCAGCAGTTTCCGGGGTGGCAATCAGCCCCAGCATTTT. Translated: CASSFRGGNQPQHF.

This clone was recorded only once. The CDR3 nucleotides are TGTGCCAGCAGCTTAGCTGAGGGCCTGAACTCCTACAATGAGCAGTTCTTC. It yields the protein CASSLAEGLNSYNEQFF. The rearrangement uses TRBV13 and TRBJ2-1, with D perhaps TRBD2 (5 bases). CDR1 and CDR2 from the germline V gene are PRHDT and FYEKMQ (reference sequence). Trimming left V 1 base short and J 0 bases short, with 13 bases between. CDR3 length: 17 amino acids.

V gene TRBV19 combines with J gene TRBJ2-7; perhaps TRBD2 as D (5 bases). The length of the CDR3 is 13 residues. The germline V gene has CDR1 LNHDA and CDR2 SQIVND (reference sequence). Trimming took off 6 bases at V and 6 bases at J, with 15 bases between the two ends. CDR3 sequence reads: CASSIPVRGEQYF. The CDR3 nucleotides read TGTGCCAGTAGCATCCCCGTTCGGGGCGAGCAGTACTTC.

This chain joins TRBV7-9 and TRBJ1-1; D possibly corresponds to TRBD1 (5 bases). V dropped 0 bases and J dropped 4 bases, with 12 bases sitting between them. Germline V gene sequence: CDR1 SEHNR, CDR2 FQNEAQ (reference sequence). The CDR3 spans 15 residues. The CDR3 DNA is TGTGCCAGCAGCTTAGCCGGGACTCCGAGCACTGAAGCTTTCTTT. Translating gives CASSLAGTPSTEAFF.

This chain links TRBV28 with TRBJ2-7; 11 bases line up with TRBD1. From germline, CDR1 is MDHEN and CDR2 SYDVKM. Germline trimming cut 7 bases from V and 3 bases from J; bases unmatched to any gene: 5. The CDR3 covers 14 residues. Here the CDR3 reads CASTRTGGHYEQYF. The CDR3 DNA reads as TGTGCCAGCACTCGGACAGGGGGCCACTACGAGCAGTACTTC.

The chain recombines TRBV6-5 with TRBJ1-2; D is possibly TRBD1 (5 bases). The CDR3 consists of 16 residues. V lost 2 bases and J lost 4, with 17 bases in between. Germline V gene sequence: CDR1 MNHEY, CDR2 SVGAGI. This chain's CDR3 is CASSYRATGGIYGYTF. Here the CDR3 DNA reads TGTGCCAGCAGTTACCGAGCAACTGGGGGGATCTATGGCTACACCTTC.

In this sample, this clone turned up once. The chain has TRBV11-2 and TRBJ1-5, with D maybe TRBD1 (6 bases). There are 15 residues in the CDR3. From germline, CDR1 is SGHAT and CDR2 FQNNGV. Trimming stripped 5 bases from V and 2 bases from J, with 13 bases between. Here the CDR3 reads CASSQGWGGNQPQHF. CDR3 sequence (DNA): TGTGCCAGCAGCCAGGGGTGGGGTGGCAATCAGCCCCAGCATTTT.

The chain couples TRBV18 to TRBJ2-3; D is undetermined. Trimming shortened V by 0 bases and J by 1 base, and 11 bases separated the two germline ends. The length of the CDR3 is 16 residues. Looked up from germline, CDR1 is KGHSH and CDR2 is LQKENI. CDR3 sequence reads: CASSPPNGQRTDTQYF. CDR3 in DNA: TGTGCCAGCTCACCACCAAACGGCCAACGCACAGATACGCAGTATTTT.